This TCR beta chain was retrieved from a study of Ad26.COV2.S vaccination and SARS-CoV-2 variants. Study details: A COV1001 Ad26.COV2.S trial-arm participant provided the sample. Intramuscular Ad26.COV2.S at 5x10^10 or 1x10^11 viral particles. Regarding the study as a whole: Participants in the vaccine arm had higher spike-specific TCR breadth; placebo recipients had lower.

Sample treatment: around 19 received Ad26.COV2.S at low or high dose, single or two shots; 5 received placebo; per-sample allocation not given. Day 63 after the first vaccine or placebo injection was the time point for sampling. Based in Boston, the donor was an adult of 18-55 years. Profiled with immunoSEQ multiplex PCR; TCRdb holds only in-frame clones, not every one. The sample has 350,000 to 500,000 clones; 90% are singletons. Points on this clone: Its antigen is as yet unknown.

Germline CDR1 SGHRS, CDR2 YFSETQ. Trimming shortened V by 0 bases and J by 3 bases, and 10 bases separated the two germline ends. This CDR3 spans 15 amino acids. The sample was peripheral blood, taken in a trial of Ad26.COV2.S vaccine versus placebo. The sequence derives from a person aged 18-65 years who received the Ad26.COV2.S COVID-19 vaccine or a placebo. V gene TRBV5-1 combines with J gene TRBJ2-1; possible D gene TRBD2, 6 bases. CDR3 residues: CASSLERVVYNEQFF. CDR3 DNA: TGCGCCAGCAGCTTGGAGCGGGTGGTCTACAATGAGCAGTTCTTC. Variable domain in full (rest from reference TRBV5-1 and TRBJ2-1): KAGVTQTPRYLIKTRGQQVTLSCSPISGHRSVSWYQQTPGQGLQFLFEYFSETQRNKGNFPGRFSGRQFSNSRSEMNVSTLELGDSALYLCASSLERVVYNEQFFGPGTRLTVL.